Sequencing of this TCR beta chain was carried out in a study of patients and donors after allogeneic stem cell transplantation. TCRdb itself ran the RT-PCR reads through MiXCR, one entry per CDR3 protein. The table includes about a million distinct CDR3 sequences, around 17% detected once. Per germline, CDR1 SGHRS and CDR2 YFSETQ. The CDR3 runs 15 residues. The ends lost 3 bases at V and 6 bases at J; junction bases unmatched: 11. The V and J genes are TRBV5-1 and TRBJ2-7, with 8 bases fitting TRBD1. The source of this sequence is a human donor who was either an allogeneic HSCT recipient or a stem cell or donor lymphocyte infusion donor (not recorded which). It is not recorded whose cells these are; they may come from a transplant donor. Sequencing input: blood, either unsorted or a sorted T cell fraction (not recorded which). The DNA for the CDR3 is TGCGCCAGCAGCTACGCCGGGCTCCAGGGGGCCGAGCAGTACTTC. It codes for CASSYAGLQGAEQYF.